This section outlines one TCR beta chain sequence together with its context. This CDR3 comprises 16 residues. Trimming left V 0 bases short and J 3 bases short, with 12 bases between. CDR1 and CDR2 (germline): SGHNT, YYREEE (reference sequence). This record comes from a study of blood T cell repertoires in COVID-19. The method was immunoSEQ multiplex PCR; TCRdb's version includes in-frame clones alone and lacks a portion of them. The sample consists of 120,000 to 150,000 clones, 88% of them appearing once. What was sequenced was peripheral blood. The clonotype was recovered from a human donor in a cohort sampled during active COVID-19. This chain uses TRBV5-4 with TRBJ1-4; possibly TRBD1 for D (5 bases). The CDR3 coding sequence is TGTGCCAGCAGCTTGGGGGGCGGTACCTCTAATGAAAAACTGTTTTTT. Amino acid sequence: CASSLGGGTSNEKLFF.